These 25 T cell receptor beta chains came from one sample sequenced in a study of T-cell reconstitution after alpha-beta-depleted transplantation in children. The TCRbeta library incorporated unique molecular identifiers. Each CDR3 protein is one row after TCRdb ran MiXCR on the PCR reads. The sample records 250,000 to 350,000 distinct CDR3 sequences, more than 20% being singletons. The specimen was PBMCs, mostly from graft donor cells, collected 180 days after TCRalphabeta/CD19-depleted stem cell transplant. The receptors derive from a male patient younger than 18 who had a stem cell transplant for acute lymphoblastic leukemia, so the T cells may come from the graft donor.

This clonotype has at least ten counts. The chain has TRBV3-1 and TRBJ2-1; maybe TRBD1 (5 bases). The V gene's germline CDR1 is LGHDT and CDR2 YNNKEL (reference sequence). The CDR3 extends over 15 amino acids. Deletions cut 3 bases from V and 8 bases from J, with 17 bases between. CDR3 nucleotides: TGTGCCAGCAGCCAGATTTCTACGTGGGGCCATGAGCAGTTCTTC. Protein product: CASSQISTWGHEQFF.

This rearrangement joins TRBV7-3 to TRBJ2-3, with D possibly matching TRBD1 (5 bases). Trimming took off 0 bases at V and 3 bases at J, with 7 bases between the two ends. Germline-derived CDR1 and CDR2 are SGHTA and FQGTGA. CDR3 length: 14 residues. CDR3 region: CASSLTGVTDTQYF. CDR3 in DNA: TGTGCCAGCAGCTTAACAGGGGTAACAGATACGCAGTATTTT.

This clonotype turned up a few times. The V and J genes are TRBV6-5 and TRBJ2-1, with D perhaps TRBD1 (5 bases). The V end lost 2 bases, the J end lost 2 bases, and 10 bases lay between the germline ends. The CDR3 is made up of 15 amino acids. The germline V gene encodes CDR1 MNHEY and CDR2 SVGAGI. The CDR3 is CASSYRGFPYNEQFF. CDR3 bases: TGTGCCAGCAGTTACAGGGGATTTCCCTACAATGAGCAGTTCTTC.

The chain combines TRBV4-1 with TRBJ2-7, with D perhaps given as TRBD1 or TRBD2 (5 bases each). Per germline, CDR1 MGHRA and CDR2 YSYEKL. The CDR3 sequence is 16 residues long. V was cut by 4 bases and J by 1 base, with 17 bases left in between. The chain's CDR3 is CASSPTDGTASYEQYF. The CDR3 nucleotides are TGCGCCAGCAGCCCAACCGATGGGACGGCTTCCTACGAGCAGTACTTC.

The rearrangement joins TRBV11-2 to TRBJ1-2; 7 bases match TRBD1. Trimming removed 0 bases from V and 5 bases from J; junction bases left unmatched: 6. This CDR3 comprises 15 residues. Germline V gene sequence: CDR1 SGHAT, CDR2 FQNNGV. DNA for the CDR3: TGTGCCAGCAGCTTAGAGATCTCAGGGGGGTATGGCTACACCTTC. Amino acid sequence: CASSLEISGGYGYTF.

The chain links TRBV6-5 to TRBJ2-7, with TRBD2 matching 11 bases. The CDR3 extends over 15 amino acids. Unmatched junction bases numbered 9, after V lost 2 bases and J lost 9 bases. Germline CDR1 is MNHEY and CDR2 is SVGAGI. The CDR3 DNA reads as TGTGCCAGCAGTTACGGGACTAGCGGCCGAGGGGGGCAGTACTTC. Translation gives CASSYGTSGRGGQYF.

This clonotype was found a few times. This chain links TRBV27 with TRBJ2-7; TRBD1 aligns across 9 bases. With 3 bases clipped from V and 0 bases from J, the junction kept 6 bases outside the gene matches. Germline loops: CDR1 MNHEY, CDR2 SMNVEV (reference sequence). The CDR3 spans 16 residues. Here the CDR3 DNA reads TGTGCCAGCAGTTTGGGACAGGGCGGTACCTCCTACGAGCAGTACTTC. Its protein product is CASSLGQGGTSYEQYF.

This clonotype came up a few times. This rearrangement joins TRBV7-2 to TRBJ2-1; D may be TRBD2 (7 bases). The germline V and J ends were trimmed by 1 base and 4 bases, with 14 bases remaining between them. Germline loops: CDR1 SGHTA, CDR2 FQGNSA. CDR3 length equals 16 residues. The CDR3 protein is CASSLGGGAKYNEQFF. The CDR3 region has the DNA TGTGCCAGCAGCTTAGGGGGGGGCGCGAAATACAATGAGCAGTTCTTC.

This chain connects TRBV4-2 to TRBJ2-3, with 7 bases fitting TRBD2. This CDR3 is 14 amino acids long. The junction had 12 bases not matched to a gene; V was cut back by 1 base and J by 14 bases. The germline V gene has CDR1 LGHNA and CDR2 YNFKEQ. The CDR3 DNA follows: TGTGCCAGCAGCCAAGGGGCTGAGACTAGCAAGGGGTATTTT. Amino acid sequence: CASSQGAETSKGYF.

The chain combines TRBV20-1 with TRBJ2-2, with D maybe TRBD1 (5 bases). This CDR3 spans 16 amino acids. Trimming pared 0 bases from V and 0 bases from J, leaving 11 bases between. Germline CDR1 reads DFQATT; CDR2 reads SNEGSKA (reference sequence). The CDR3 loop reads CSARDGAGTNTGELFF. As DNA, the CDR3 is TGCAGTGCTAGAGATGGGGCAGGGACGAACACCGGGGAGCTGTTTTTT.

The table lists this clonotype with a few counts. In DNA, the CDR3 is TGCAGTGCTCGTTTACAGGGCGGAACCTACGAGCAGTACTTC. Its translation is CSARLQGGTYEQYF. J is TRBJ2-7 and V is TRBV20-1, with a possible D match to TRBD1 (6 bases). V gave up 5 bases and J gave up 2 bases, with 16 bases separating them. Germline CDR1 and CDR2: DFQATT and SNEGSKA (reference sequence). The CDR3 contains 14 residues.

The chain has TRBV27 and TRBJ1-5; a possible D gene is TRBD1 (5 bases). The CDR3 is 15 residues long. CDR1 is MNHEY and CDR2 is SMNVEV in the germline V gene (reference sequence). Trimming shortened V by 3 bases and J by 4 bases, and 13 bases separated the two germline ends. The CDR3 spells CASSFGGILNQPQHF. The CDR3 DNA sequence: TGTGCCAGCAGTTTTGGGGGAATATTGAATCAGCCCCAGCATTTT.

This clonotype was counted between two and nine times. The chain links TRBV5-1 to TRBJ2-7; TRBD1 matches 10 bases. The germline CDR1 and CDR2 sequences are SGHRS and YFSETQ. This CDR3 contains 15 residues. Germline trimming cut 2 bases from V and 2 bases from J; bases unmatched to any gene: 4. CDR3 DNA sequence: TGCGCCAGCAGCTTTGGGACAGGGGCTGCCTACGAGCAGTACTTC. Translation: CASSFGTGAAYEQYF.

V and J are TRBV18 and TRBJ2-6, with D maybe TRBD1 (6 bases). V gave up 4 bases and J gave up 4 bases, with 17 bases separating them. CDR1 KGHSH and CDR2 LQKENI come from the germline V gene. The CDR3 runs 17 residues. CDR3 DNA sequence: TGTGCCAGCTCACGTTCTCTGACAGGCAAAGGGGCCAACGTCCTGACTTTC. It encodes CASSRSLTGKGANVLTF.

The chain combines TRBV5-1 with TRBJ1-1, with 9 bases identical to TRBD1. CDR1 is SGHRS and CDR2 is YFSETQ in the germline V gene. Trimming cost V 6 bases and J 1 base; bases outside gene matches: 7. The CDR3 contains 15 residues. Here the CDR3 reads CASNPRGQGNTEAFF. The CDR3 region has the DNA TGCGCCAGCAACCCCCGGGGACAGGGGAACACTGAAGCTTTCTTT.

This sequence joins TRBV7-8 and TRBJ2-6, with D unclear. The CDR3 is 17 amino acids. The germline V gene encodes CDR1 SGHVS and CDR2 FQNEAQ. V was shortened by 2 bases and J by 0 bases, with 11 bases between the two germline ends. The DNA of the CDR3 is TGTGCCAGCAGCTTACGCCCCCCCCTCTCTGGGGCCAACGTCCTGACTTTC. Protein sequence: CASSLRPPLSGANVLTF.

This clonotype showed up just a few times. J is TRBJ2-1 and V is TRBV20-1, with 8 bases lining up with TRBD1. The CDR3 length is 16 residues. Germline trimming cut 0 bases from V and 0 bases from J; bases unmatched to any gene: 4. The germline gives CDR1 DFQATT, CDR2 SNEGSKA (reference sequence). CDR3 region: CSARDRQGLSYNEQFF. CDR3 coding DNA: TGCAGTGCTAGAGATCGACAGGGGCTCTCCTACAATGAGCAGTTCTTC.

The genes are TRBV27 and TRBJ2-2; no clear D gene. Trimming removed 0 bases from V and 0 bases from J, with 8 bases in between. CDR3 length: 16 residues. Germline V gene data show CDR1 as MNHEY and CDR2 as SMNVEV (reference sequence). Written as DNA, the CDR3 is TGTGCCAGCAGTTTATCGGCCGGCGCGAACACCGGGGAGCTGTTTTTT. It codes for CASSLSAGANTGELFF.

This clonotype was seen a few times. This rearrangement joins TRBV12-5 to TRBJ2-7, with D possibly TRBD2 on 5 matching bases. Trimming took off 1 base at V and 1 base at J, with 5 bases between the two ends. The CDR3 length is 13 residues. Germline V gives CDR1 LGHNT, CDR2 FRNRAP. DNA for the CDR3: TGTGCTAGTGGTTTGGGCGGGTCCTACGAGCAGTACTTC. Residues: CASGLGGSYEQYF. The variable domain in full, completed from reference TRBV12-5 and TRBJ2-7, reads DARVTQTPRHKVTEMGQEVTMRCQPILGHNTVFWYRQTMMQGLELLAYFRNRAPLDDSGMPKDRFSAEMPDATLATLKIQPSEPRDSAVYFCASGLGGSYEQYFGPGTRLTVT.

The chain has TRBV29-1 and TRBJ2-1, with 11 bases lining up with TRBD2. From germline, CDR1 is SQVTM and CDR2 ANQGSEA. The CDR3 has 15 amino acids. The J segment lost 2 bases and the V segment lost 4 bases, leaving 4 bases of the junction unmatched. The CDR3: CSVGYSGRAYNEQFF. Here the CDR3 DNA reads TGCAGCGTTGGTTATAGCGGGAGGGCCTACAATGAGCAGTTCTTC.

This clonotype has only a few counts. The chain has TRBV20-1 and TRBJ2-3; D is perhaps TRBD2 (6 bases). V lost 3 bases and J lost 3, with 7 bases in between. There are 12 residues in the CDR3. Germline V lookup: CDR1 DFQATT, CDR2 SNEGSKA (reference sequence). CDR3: CSASGRTDTQYF. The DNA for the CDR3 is TGCAGTGCTAGCGGGAGAACAGATACGCAGTATTTT.

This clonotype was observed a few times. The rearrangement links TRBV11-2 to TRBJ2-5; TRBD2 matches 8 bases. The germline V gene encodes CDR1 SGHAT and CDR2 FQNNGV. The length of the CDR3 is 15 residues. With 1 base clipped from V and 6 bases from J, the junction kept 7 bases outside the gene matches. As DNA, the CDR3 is TGTGCCAGCAGCTTAGTCCATAGCGGGATACAGACCCAGTACTTC. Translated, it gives CASSLVHSGIQTQYF.

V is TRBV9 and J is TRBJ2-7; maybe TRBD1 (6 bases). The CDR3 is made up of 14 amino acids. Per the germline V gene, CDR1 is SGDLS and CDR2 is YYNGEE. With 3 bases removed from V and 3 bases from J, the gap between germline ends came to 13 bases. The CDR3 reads CASSAGQINYEQYF. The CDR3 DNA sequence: TGTGCCAGCAGCGCAGGACAGATAAACTACGAGCAGTACTTC.

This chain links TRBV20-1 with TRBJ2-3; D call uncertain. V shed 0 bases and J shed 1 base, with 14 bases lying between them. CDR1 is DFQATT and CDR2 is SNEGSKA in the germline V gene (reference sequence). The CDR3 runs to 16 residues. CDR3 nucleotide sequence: TGCAGTGCTAGAGATTATCCGTCGACCGGCACAGATACGCAGTATTTT. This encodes CSARDYPSTGTDTQYF.

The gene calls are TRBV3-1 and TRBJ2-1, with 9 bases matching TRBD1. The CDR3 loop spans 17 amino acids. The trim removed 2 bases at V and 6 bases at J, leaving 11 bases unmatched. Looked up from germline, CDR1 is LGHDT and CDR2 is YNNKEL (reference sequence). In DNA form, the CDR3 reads TGTGCCAGCAGCCAACTTCGGCTTAGGGACAGGGCCAATGAGCAGTTCTTC. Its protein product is CASSQLRLRDRANEQFF.